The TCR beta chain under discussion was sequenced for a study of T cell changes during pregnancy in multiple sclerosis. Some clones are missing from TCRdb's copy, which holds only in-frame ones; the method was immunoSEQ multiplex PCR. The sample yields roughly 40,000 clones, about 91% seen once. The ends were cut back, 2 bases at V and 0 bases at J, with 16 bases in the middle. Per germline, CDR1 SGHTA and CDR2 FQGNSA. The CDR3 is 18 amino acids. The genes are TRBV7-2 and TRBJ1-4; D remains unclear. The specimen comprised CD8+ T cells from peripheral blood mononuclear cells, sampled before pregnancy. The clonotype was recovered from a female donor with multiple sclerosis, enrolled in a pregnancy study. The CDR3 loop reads CASSLRPGSGATNEKLFF. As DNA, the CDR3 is TGTGCCAGCAGCTTAAGGCCAGGCAGTGGTGCAACTAATGAAAAACTGTTTTTT. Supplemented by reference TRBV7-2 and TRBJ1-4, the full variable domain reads GAGVSQSPSNKVTEKGKDVELRCDPISGHTALYWYRQSLGQGLEFLIYFQGNSAPDKSGLPSDRFSAERTGGSVSTLTIQRTQQEDSAVYLCASSLRPGSGATNEKLFFGSGTQLSVL.